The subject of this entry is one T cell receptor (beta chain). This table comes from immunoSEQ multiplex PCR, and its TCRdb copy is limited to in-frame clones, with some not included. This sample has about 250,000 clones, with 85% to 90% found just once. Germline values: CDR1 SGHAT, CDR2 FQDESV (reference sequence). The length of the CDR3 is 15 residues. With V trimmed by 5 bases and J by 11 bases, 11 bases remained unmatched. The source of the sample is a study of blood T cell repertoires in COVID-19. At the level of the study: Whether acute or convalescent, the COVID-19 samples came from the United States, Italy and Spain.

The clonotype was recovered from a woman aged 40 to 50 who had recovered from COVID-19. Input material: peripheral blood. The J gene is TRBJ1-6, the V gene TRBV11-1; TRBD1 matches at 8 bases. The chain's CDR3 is CASSHADRGNAPLHF. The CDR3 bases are TGTGCCAGCAGCCACGCCGACAGGGGCAACGCACCCCTCCACTTT.